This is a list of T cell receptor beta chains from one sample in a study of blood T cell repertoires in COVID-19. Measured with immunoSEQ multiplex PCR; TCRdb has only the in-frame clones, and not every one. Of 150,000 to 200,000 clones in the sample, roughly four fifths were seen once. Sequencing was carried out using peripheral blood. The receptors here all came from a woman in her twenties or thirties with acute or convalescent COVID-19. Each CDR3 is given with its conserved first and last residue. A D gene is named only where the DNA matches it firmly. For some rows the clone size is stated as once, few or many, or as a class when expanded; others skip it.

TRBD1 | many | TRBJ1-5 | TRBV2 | CASSEYRGKDQPQHF | TGTGCCAGCAGTGAGTACAGGGGTAAGGATCAGCCCCAGCATTTT
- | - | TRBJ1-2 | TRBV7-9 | CASSARGSPGSYGYTF | TGTGCCAGCAGCGCCCGAGGTAGCCCCGGATCATATGGCTACACCTTC
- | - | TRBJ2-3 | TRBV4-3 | CASSQGAIWTSDTQYF | TGCGCCAGCAGCCAAGGGGCCATCTGGACTTCAGATACGCAGTATTTT
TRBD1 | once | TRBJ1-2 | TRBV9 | CASTLGTGLSYGYTF | TGTGCCAGCACCCTAGGGACAGGCCTATCCTATGGCTACACCTTC
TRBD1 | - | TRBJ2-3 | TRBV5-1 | CASSFITGGTDTQYF | TGCGCCAGCAGCTTTATAACAGGGGGCACAGATACGCAGTATTTT
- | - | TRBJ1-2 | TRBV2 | CASSLRPTGLGYGYTF | TGTGCCAGCAGTCTCCGACCGACAGGATTGGGCTATGGCTACACCTTC
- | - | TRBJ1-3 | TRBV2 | CASSVWRGQGNTIYF | TGTGCCAGCAGTGTCTGGCGGGGGCAAGGAAACACCATATATTTT
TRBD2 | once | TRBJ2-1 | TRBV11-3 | CASSSGGEQFF | TGTGCCAGCAGCTCGGGAGGCGAGCAGTTCTTC
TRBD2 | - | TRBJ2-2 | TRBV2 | CASSGTSGIRYDTGELFF | TGTGCCAGCAGCGGGACTAGCGGGATCCGATACGACACCGGGGAGCTGTTTTTT
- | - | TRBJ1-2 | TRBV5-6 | CASSPIQGHYTF | TGTGCCAGCAGCCCAATACAGGGTCACTACACCTTC
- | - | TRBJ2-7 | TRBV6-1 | CASSEPQGGGPYEQYF | TGTGCCAGCAGTGAACCCCAGGGTGGGGGCCCCTACGAGCAGTACTTC
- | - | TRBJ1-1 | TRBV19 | CASSIIGDTEAFF | TGTGCCAGTAGTATAATAGGGGACACTGAAGCTTTCTTT
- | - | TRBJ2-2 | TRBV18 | CASSPLAANTGELFF | TGTGCCAGCTCACCACTAGCTGCGAACACCGGGGAGCTGTTTTTT
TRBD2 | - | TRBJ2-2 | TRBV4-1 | CASSQEPRGEVNTGELFF | TGCGCCAGCAGCCAAGAACCCCGGGGGGAAGTGAACACCGGGGAGCTGTTTTTT
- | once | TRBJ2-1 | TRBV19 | CASISDLTSYNEQFF | TGTGCCAGTATTTCGGACTTGACCTCCTACAATGAGCAGTTCTTC
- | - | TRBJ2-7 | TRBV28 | CATLRGVNEQYF | TGTGCCACCCTAAGAGGAGTTAACGAGCAGTACTTC
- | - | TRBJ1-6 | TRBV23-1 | CASSRRPHLHF | TGCGCCAGCAGTCGCAGGCCTCACCTCCACTTT
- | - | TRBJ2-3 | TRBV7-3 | CASSLDLGTQYF | TGTGCCAGCAGCCTCGACTTAGGTACGCAGTATTTT
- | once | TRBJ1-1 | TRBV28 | CASRSGVRAAFF | TGTGCCAGCAGGTCCGGGGTCCGCGCAGCTTTCTTT
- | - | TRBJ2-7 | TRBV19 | CASSSAAGLTTYEQYF | TGTGCCAGTAGTAGCGCGGCGGGCCTAACAACTTACGAGCAGTACTTC
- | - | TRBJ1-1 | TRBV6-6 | CASSSATGTAFF | TGTGCCAGCAGTTCGGCGACAGGCACAGCTTTCTTT
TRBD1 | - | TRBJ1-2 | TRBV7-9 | CASSPNRGRGYTF | TGTGCCAGCAGCCCGAACAGGGGACGCGGCTACACCTTC
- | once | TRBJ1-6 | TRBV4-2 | CASSPQDGSYNSPLHF | TGTGCCAGCAGCCCGCAGGATGGCTCCTATAATTCACCCCTCCACTTT
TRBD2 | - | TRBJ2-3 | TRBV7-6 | CASSLTPGLAADTQYF | TGTGCCAGCAGCCTTACACCGGGACTAGCCGCAGATACGCAGTATTTT
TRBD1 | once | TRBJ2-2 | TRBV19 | CASMRQGNGELFF | TGTGCCAGTATGAGACAGGGTAACGGGGAGCTGTTTTTT
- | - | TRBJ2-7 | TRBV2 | CASTSSRYEQYF | TGTGCCAGCACCTCAAGCCGGTACGAGCAGTACTTC
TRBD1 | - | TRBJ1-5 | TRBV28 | CASSLEGAVQPQHF | TGTGCCAGCAGTTTGGAGGGGGCTGTACAGCCCCAGCATTTT
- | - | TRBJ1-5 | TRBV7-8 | CASSLGGTDQPQHF | TGTGCCAGCAGCTTGGGAGGGACGGATCAGCCCCAGCATTTT
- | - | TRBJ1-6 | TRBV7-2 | CASSFGGVDSPLHF | TGTGCCAGCAGCTTTGGGGGGGTGGATTCACCCCTCCACTTT
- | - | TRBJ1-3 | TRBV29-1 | CSVRQDGNTIYF | TGCAGCGTGCGACAGGATGGAAACACCATATATTTT
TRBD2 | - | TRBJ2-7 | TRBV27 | CASSLGTSAYEQYF | TGTGCCAGCAGTTTAGGGACTAGCGCCTACGAGCAGTACTTC
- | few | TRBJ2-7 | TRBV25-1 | CASSSPRGDLYEQYF | TGTGCCAGCAGTTCCCCGCGCGGGGACCTATACGAGCAGTACTTC
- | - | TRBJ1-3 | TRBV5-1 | CASSLAPGNGNTIYF | TGCGCCAGCAGCTTGGCCCCAGGGAACGGAAACACCATATATTTT
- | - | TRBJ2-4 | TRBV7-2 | CASSQNTGGNIQYF | TGTGCCAGCAGCCAAAACACGGGTGGAAACATTCAGTACTTC
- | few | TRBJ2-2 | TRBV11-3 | CASSLIRGTGELFF | TGTGCCAGCAGCTTAATCCGGGGGACCGGGGAGCTGTTTTTT
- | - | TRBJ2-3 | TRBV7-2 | CASSRGWGPDTQYF | TGTGCCAGCAGCAGGGGCTGGGGGCCAGATACGCAGTATTTT
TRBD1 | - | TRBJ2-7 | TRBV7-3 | CASSAPGTGAGEQYF | TGTGCCAGCAGCGCTCCCGGGACAGGGGCAGGAGAGCAGTACTTC
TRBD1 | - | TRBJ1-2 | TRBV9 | CASSDRGGEANYGYTF | TGTGCCAGCAGCGACAGGGGCGGGGAGGCTAACTATGGCTACACCTTC
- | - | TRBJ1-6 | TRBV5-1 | CASSFNGGDSPLHF | TGCGCCAGCAGCTTCAATGGGGGGGATTCCCCCCTCCACTTT
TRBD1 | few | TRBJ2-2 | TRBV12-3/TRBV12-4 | CATGQGAGELFF | TGTGCCACCGGACAGGGAGCCGGGGAGCTGTTTTTT